The T cell receptor beta chain described here comes from a study of blood T cell repertoires in COVID-19. Overall study context: Some COVID-19 samples were acute and others convalescent; all came from the United States, Italy and Spain. PBMCs, B-cell-depleted T cells, or T cells were the source of the cDNA or gDNA that made up the material.

The length of the CDR3 is 16 residues. Germline values: CDR1 SGHTA, CDR2 FQGNSA. Deletions cut 5 bases from V and 5 bases from J, with 16 bases between. Assay: immunoSEQ multiplex PCR; the TCRdb copy retains only in-frame clones and omits some. Altogether 140,000 or so clones are present, around 75% being singletons, with the ten largest covering roughly 5.2%. Those enrolled in Seattle joined during active infection and were followed longitudinally afterward. The chain uses TRBV7-2 and TRBJ1-6, with D possibly TRBD1 on 5 matching bases. The TCR originated in a woman aged 70-85 years with COVID-19, enrolled during active disease. What was sequenced was peripheral blood. The CDR3 protein is CASSPHGGGNNSPLHF. The CDR3 region has the DNA TGTGCCAGCAGCCCCCACGGGGGTGGGAATAATTCACCCCTCCACTTT.